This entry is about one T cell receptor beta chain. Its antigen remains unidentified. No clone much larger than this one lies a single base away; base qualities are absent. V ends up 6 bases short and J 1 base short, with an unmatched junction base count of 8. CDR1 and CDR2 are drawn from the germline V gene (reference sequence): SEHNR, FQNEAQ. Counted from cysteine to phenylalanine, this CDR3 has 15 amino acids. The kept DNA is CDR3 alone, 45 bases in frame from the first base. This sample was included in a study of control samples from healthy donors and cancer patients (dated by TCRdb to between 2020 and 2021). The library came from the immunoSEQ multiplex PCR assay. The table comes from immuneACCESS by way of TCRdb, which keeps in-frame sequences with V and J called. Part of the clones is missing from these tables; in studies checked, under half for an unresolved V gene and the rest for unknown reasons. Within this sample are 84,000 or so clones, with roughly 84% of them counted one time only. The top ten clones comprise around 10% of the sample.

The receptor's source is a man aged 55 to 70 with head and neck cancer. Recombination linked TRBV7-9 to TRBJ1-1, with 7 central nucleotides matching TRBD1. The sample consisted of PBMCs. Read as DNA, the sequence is TGTGCCAGCAGGTTGCTGGGACAGAGGAACACTGAAGCTTTCTTT. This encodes CASRLLGQRNTEAFF.